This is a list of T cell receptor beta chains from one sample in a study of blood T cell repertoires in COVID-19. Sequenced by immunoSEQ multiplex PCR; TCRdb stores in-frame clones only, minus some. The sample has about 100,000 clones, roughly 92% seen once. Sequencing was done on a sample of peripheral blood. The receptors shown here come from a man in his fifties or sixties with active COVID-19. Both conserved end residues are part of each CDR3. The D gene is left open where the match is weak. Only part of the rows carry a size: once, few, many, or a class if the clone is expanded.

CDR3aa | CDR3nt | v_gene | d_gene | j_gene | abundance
CASSGASGIAGELFF | TGTGCCAGTAGTGGGGCCTCAGGGATCGCCGGGGAGCTGTTTTTT | TRBV19 | NA | TRBJ2-2 | NA
CASSQGLGGSGANVLTF | TGTGCCAGCAGCCAGGGATTAGGGGGCTCTGGGGCCAACGTCCTGACTTTC | TRBV4-2 | NA | TRBJ2-6 | NA
CASSLESSTDTQYF | TGCGCCAGCAGCTTGGAATCTAGCACAGATACGCAGTATTTT | TRBV5-1 | NA | TRBJ2-3 | NA
CASSRGQGNNSPLHF | TGCGCCAGCAGCCGGGGACAGGGGAATAATTCACCCCTCCACTTT | TRBV5-1 | TRBD1 | TRBJ1-6 | NA
CASSLQGGAEAFF | TGTGCCAGCAGCTTACAGGGTGGTGCTGAAGCTTTCTTT | TRBV11-3 | NA | TRBJ1-1 | many
CASSPRVGVSGANVLTF | TGTGCCAGCAGCCCCCGGGTAGGTGTCTCTGGGGCCAACGTCCTGACTTTC | TRBV5-6 | NA | TRBJ2-6 | NA
CASSGGAGAGTVTQYF | TGCGCCAGCAGCGGGGGAGCGGGAGCAGGGACGGTTACGCAGTATTTT | TRBV5-1 | TRBD2 | TRBJ2-3 | NA
CASSFLQDNSPLHF | TGTGCCAGCAGCTTTTTACAGGATAATTCACCCCTCCACTTT | TRBV7-9 | NA | TRBJ1-6 | NA
CASSAGTGSDYTF | TGTGCCAGCTCGGCCGGGACAGGGAGTGACTACACCTTC | TRBV18 | TRBD1 | TRBJ1-2 | few
CASKVGTAFSYEQYF | TGCGCCAGCAAAGTAGGGACAGCCTTCTCCTACGAGCAGTACTTC | TRBV4-1 | TRBD1 | TRBJ2-7 | NA
CASSAGQSVSYNEQFF | TGTGCCAGCAGCGCCGGACAGTCCGTCTCCTACAATGAGCAGTTCTTC | TRBV9 | NA | TRBJ2-1 | NA
CASSQRGLAGADEQFF | TGTGCCAGCAGCCAACGGGGACTAGCGGGGGCCGATGAGCAGTTCTTC | TRBV3-1/TRBV3-2 | TRBD2 | TRBJ2-1 | NA
CAWSRGVSAGGGTGELFF | TGTGCCTGGTCGCGGGGGGTATCCGCGGGAGGCGGTACCGGGGAGCTGTTTTTT | TRBV30 | TRBD2 | TRBJ2-2 | NA
CASSIQGTEAFF | TGTGCCAGTAGTATACAGGGCACTGAAGCTTTCTTT | TRBV19 | NA | TRBJ1-1 | NA
CASSPDREGNSPLHF | TGTGCCAGTAGTCCGGACAGGGAGGGTAATTCACCCCTCCACTTT | TRBV19 | TRBD1 | TRBJ1-6 | NA
CASSRGQVENTEAFF | TGCGCCAGCAGCCGGGGACAGGTAGAGAACACTGAAGCTTTCTTT | TRBV5-1 | TRBD1 | TRBJ1-1 | NA